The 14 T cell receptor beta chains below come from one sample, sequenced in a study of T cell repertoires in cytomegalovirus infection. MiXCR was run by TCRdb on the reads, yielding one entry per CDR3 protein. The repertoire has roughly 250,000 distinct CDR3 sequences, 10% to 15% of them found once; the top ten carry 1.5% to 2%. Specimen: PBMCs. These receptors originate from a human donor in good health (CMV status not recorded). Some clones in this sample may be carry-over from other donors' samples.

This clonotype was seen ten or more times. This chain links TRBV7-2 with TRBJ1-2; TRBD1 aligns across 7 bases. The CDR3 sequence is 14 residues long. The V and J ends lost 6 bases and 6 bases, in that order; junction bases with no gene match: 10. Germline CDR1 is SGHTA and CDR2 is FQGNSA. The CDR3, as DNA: TGTGCCAGCAGTCCTAGGGGGCTTTCGGATGGCTACACCTTC. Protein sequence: CASSPRGLSDGYTF.

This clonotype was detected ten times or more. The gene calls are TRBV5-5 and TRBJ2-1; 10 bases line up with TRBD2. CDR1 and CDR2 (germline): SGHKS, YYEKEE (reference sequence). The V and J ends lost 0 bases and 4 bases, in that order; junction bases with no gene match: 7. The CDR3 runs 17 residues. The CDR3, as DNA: TGTGCCAGCAGCTTGGGAGCGGGAGGGCCAGGGTACAATGAGCAGTTCTTC. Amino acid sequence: CASSLGAGGPGYNEQFF.

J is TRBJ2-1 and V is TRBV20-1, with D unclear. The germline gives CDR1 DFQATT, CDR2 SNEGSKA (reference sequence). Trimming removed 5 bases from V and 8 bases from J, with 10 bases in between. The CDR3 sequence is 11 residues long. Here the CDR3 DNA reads TGCAGTGCTCCACTGGGGTATGAGCAGTTCTTC. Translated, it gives CSAPLGYEQFF.

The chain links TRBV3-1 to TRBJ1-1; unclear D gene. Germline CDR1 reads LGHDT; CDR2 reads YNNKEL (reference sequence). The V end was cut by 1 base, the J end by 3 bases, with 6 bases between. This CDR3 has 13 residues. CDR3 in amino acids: CASSQVRDTEAFF. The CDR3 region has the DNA TGTGCCAGCAGCCAAGTAAGGGACACTGAAGCTTTCTTT.

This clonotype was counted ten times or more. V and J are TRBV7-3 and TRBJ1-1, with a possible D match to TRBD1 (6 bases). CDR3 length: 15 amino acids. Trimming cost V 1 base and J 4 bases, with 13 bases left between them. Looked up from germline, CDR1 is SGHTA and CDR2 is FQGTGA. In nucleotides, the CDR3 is TGTGCCAGCAGCTTAAGGGGGGGGGGCATCACTGAAGCTTTCTTT. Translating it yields CASSLRGGGITEAFF.

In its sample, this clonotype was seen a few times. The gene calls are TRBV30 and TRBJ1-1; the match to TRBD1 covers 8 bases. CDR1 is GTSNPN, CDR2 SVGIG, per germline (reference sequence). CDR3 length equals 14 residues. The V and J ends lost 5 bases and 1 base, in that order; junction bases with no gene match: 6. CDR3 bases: TGTGCCTGGGGTAAGGGACAGGAGAACACTGAAGCTTTCTTT. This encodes CAWGKGQENTEAFF.

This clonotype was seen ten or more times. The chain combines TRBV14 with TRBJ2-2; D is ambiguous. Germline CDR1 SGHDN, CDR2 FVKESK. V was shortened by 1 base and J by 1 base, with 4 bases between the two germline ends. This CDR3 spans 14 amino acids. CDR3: CASSQVLNTGELFF. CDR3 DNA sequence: TGTGCCAGCAGCCAAGTCCTGAACACCGGGGAGCTGTTTTTT.

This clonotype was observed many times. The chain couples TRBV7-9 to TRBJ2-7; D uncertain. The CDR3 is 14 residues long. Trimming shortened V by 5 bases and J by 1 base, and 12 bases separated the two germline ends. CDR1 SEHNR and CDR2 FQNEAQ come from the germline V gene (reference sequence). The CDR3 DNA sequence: TGTGCCAGCAGCCATTACGGCCCGTCCTACGAGCAGTACTTC. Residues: CASSHYGPSYEQYF.

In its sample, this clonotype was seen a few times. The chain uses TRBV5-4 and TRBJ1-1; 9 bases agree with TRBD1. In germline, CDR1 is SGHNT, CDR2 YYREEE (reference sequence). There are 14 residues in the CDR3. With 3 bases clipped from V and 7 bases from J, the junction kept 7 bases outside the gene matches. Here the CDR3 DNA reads TGTGCCAGCAGCTCCGGACAGGGGCGAAATGAAGCTTTCTTT. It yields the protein CASSSGQGRNEAFF.

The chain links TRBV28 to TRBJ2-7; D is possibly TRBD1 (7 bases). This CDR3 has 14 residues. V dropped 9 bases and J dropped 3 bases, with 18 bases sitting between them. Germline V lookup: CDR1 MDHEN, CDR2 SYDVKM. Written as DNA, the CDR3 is TGTGCCAGTCTAGGCGGGACAGAGATCTACGAGCAGTACTTC. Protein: CASLGGTEIYEQYF.

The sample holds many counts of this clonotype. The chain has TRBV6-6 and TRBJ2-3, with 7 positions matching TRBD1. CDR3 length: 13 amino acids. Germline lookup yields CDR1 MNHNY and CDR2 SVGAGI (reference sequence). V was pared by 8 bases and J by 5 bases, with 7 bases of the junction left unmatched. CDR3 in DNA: TGTGCCAGCGGCAGGGGGTTGCAAGATACGCAGTATTTT. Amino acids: CASGRGLQDTQYF.

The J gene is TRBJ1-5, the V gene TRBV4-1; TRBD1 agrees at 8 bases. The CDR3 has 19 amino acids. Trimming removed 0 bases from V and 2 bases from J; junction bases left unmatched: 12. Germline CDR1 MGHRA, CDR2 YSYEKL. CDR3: CASSQEWRAGGEGNQPQHF. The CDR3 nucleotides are TGCGCCAGCAGCCAAGAGTGGCGGGCAGGGGGCGAGGGCAATCAGCCCCAGCATTTT.

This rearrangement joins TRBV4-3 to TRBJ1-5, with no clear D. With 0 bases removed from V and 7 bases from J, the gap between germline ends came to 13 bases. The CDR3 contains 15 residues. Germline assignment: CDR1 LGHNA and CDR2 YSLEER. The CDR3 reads CASSQDTTAGQPQHF. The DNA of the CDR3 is TGCGCCAGCAGCCAAGATACGACGGCTGGACAGCCCCAGCATTTT.

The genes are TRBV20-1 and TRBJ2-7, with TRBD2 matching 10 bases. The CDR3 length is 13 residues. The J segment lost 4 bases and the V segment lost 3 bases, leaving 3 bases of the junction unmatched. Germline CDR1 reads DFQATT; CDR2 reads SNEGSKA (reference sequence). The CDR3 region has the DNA TGCAGTGCTAGGCCAGCGGGAGGGTACGAGCAGTACTTC. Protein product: CSARPAGGYEQYF.